The 17 T cell receptor beta chains below come from one sample, sequenced in a study of OX40 agonist ivuxolimab in advanced cancers. Using immunoSEQ multiplex PCR, the repertoire was profiled, and TCRdb retains in-frame clones only, with some absent. The table has 50,000 to 70,000 clones, roughly 84% seen once. The source material was CD4+ or CD8+ T cells sorted from blood, sampled in a trial of the OX40 agonist ivuxolimab. Receptors originate from an adult with an advanced solid tumor such as melanoma, head and neck, liver or kidney cancer.

This clone was counted only a few times. The chain uses TRBV7-2 and TRBJ1-6; D is undetermined. Germline CDR1 SGHTA, CDR2 FQGNSA. Trimming pared 3 bases from V and 7 bases from J, leaving 7 bases between. This CDR3 has 13 residues. The CDR3 bases are TGTGCCAGCAGCTTTACCTTGAATTCACCCCTCCACTTT. Translated: CASSFTLNSPLHF.

The chain carries TRBV6-1 and TRBJ2-7; 7 nucleotides line up with TRBD1. Germline-derived CDR1 and CDR2 are MNHNS and SASEGT. V lost 1 base, J lost 3 bases, and 6 bases stayed unmatched. CDR3 length: 15 residues. Here the CDR3 DNA reads TGTGCCAGCAGTGAAGGTAGACAGGGTGGCTACGAGCAGTACTTC. Translation gives CASSEGRQGGYEQYF.

V and J are TRBV5-1 and TRBJ2-3; 8 positions agree with TRBD2. J was trimmed by 3 bases and V by 0 bases; bases with no gene match: 3. Per germline, CDR1 SGHRS and CDR2 YFSETQ. The length of the CDR3 is 15 residues. In nucleotides, the CDR3 is TGCGCCAGCAGCTTGGTGGTAGCGGGAACAGATACGCAGTATTTT. Translation gives CASSLVVAGTDTQYF.

This clone was picked up one time. This sequence joins TRBV7-8 and TRBJ2-5, with D uncertain. The CDR3 contains 14 residues. V was clipped by 4 bases and J by 2 bases, with 11 bases between them. Germline CDR1 SGHVS, CDR2 FQNEAQ. The CDR3 here is CASSSVGGQETQYF. Here the CDR3 DNA reads TGTGCCAGCAGCTCGGTGGGCGGACAAGAGACCCAGTACTTC.

The chain recombines TRBV6-1 with TRBJ2-2; no reliable D call. Germline lookup yields CDR1 MNHNS and CDR2 SASEGT. V shed 3 bases and J shed 1 base, with 18 bases lying between them. The CDR3 runs 18 residues. CDR3 in DNA: TGTGCCAGCAGTGACGATCAGGTGCAGCTCCTGAACACCGGGGAGCTGTTTTTT. This sequence encodes CASSDDQVQLLNTGELFF.

V gene TRBV13 combines with J gene TRBJ2-1, with TRBD1 matching 7 bases. CDR3 size: 16 residues. Germline assignment: CDR1 PRHDT and CDR2 FYEKMQ (reference sequence). V gave up 6 bases and J gave up 3 bases; unmatched junction bases: 11. The DNA for the CDR3 is TGTGCCAGCAGATTGAGCCCTAGGACAGGCTACAATGAGCAGTTCTTC. Its protein product is CASRLSPRTGYNEQFF.

J is TRBJ2-7 and V is TRBV30, with 10 positions matching TRBD2. After removal of 4 bases from V and 3 bases from J, the junction contained 9 bases not matched to a gene. Germline lookup yields CDR1 GTSNPN and CDR2 SVGIG (reference sequence). The CDR3 consists of 15 residues. In DNA, the CDR3 is TGTGCCTGGAAAGGAGCGGGAGGGCCGTTCTACGAGCAGTACTTC. Translated, it gives CAWKGAGGPFYEQYF.

In this sample, this clone turned up a few times. CDR3 region: CAWSVGAWANEKLFF. The CDR3 nucleotides read TGTGCCTGGAGTGTAGGGGCATGGGCTAATGAAAAACTGTTTTTT. The gene calls are TRBV30 and TRBJ1-4, with a tentative D call TRBD1 (5 bases). The CDR3 totals 15 residues. Germline CDR1 and CDR2: GTSNPN and SVGIG (reference sequence). Trimming pared 0 bases from V and 3 bases from J, leaving 11 bases between.

The CDR3 DNA reads TGTGCCAGCAGCGTAGAGCCCTTGAACACTGAAGCTTTCTTT. It translates to CASSVEPLNTEAFF. The chain combines TRBV9 with TRBJ1-1, with unresolved D. The CDR3 totals 14 residues. Germline lookup yields CDR1 SGDLS and CDR2 YYNGEE. Deletions cut 0 bases from V and 0 bases from J, with 6 bases between.

The CDR3 protein is CASSPQRGYNEQFF. CDR3 DNA: TGTGCCAGCAGCCCCCAGAGGGGCTACAATGAGCAGTTCTTC. V and J are TRBV4-2 and TRBJ2-1; D possibly uses TRBD1 or TRBD2 (5 bases each). The CDR3 covers 14 residues. Trimming removed 4 bases at V and 3 bases at J, with 10 bases between. Germline-derived CDR1 and CDR2 are LGHNA and YNFKEQ.

The V and J genes are TRBV7-2 and TRBJ2-5, with D uncertain. This CDR3 contains 13 residues. The germline V gene has CDR1 SGHTA and CDR2 FQGNSA. V was pared by 4 bases and J by 5 bases, with 11 bases between. The CDR3: CASSSSFGETQYF. CDR3 bases: TGTGCCAGCAGCTCCTCCTTCGGGGAGACCCAGTACTTC.

The rearrangement uses TRBV19 and TRBJ2-7, with D hard to call. V lost 1 base to trimming and J lost 2 bases, with 6 bases between them. Germline-derived CDR1 and CDR2 are LNHDA and SQIVND (reference sequence). This CDR3 has 13 residues. DNA for the CDR3: TGTGCCAGTAGTATAGGGCTCGCCTACGAGCAGTACTTC. Translating gives CASSIGLAYEQYF.

The chain is built from TRBV5-4 and TRBJ1-1; TRBD1 might be the D (6 bases). The CDR3 runs 15 residues. Trimming shortened V by 4 bases and J by 1 base, and 14 bases separated the two germline ends. Germline V gives CDR1 SGHNT, CDR2 YYREEE (reference sequence). The CDR3 DNA reads as TGTGCCAGCAGCCCGACAGGTGTCCGGAACACTGAAGCTTTCTTT. Translating gives CASSPTGVRNTEAFF.

V usage is TRBV6-1 and J usage is TRBJ1-5; D uncertain. Between the trimmed V and J ends, which lost 3 bases and 1 base, there was a span of 4 bases. CDR1 and CDR2 (germline): MNHNS, SASEGT. CDR3 length: 13 amino acids. CDR3 in DNA: TGTGCCAGCAGTGATATGAGCAATCAGCCCCAGCATTTT. Translation: CASSDMSNQPQHF.

The table lists this clone with a few counts. The V gene is TRBV5-6, the J gene TRBJ1-1; a possible D gene is TRBD1 (5 bases). This CDR3 has 13 amino acids. Trimming stripped 7 bases from V and 4 bases from J, with 14 bases between. Germline-derived CDR1 and CDR2 are SGHDT and YYEEEE. CDR3 protein: CASGEGSGTEAFF. Written as DNA, the CDR3 is TGTGCCAGCGGGGAGGGGAGCGGCACTGAAGCTTTCTTT. The full variable domain, rest sourced from reference TRBV5-6 and TRBJ1-1, is DAGVTQSPTHLIKTRGQQVTLRCSPKSGHDTVSWYQQALGQGPQFIFQYYEEEERQRGNFPDRFSGHQFPNYSSELNVNALLLGDSALYLCASGEGSGTEAFFGQGTRLTVV.

The chain has TRBV5-1 and TRBJ2-5; 7 bases match TRBD1. The length of the CDR3 is 14 residues. Germline-derived CDR1 and CDR2 are SGHRS and YFSETQ. Germline trimming cut 2 bases from V and 0 bases from J; bases unmatched to any gene: 1. Here the CDR3 reads CASSFGTDQETQYF. As DNA, the CDR3 is TGCGCCAGCAGCTTCGGGACAGACCAAGAGACCCAGTACTTC.

The rearrangement joins TRBV19 to TRBJ1-1; D remains unclear. V gave up 3 bases and J gave up 2 bases, with 10 bases separating them. This CDR3 is built from 14 residues. The germline V gene encodes CDR1 LNHDA and CDR2 SQIVND (reference sequence). CDR3 region: CASSMSEKNTEAFF. The DNA for the CDR3 is TGTGCCAGTAGTATGTCAGAGAAAAACACTGAAGCTTTCTTT. The full variable domain, rest sourced from reference TRBV19 and TRBJ1-1, is DGGITQSPKYLFRKEGQNVTLSCEQNLNHDAMYWYRQDPGQGLRLIYYSQIVNDFQKGDIAEGYSVSREKKESFPLTVTSAQKNPTAFYLCASSMSEKNTEAFFGQGTRLTVV.